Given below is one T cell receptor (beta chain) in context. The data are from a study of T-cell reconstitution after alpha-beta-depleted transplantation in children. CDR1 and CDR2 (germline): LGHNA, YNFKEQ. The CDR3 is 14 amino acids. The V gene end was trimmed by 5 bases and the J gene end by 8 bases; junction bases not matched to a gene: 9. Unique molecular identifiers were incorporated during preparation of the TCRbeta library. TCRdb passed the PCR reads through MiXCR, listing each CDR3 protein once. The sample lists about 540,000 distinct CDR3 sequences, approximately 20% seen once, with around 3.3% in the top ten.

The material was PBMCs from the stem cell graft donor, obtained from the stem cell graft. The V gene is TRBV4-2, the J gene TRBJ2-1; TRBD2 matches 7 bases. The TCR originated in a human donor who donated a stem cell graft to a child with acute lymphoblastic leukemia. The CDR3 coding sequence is TGTGCCAGCAGCGCAATCTCTAGCGGAGATGAGCAGTTCTTC. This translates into CASSAISSGDEQFF.